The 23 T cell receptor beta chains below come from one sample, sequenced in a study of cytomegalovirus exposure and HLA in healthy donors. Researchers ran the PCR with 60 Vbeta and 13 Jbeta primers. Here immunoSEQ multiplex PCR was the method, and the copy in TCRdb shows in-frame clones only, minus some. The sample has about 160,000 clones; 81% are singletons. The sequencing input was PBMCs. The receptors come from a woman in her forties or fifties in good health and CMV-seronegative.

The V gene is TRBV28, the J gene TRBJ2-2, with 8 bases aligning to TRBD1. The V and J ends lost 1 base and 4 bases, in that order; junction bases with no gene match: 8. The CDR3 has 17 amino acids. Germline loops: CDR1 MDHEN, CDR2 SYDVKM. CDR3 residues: CASSLFSQGASTGELFF. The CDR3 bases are TGTGCCAGCAGTTTATTCTCGCAGGGGGCGAGCACCGGGGAGCTGTTTTTT.

This CDR3 reads CASSPPGQGSDGYTF. The CDR3 bases are TGTGCCAGCAGCCCACCGGGACAGGGGAGCGATGGCTACACCTTC. The rearrangement uses TRBV28 and TRBJ1-2; 10 positions agree with TRBD1. Trimming took 6 bases from V and 6 from J; bases not matched to a gene: 10. The germline V gene has CDR1 MDHEN and CDR2 SYDVKM. This CDR3 region has 15 residues.

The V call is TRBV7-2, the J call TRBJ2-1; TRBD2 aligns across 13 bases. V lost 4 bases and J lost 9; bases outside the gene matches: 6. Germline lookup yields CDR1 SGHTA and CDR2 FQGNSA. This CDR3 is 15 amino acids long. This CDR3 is CASSSTLAGGLEQFF. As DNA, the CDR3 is TGTGCCAGCAGCTCTACACTAGCGGGAGGGCTTGAGCAGTTCTTC.

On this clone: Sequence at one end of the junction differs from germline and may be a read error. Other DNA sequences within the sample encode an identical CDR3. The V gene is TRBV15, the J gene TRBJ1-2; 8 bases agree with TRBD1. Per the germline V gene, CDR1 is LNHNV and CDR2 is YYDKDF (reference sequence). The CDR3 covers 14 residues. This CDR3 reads CATSRDRTGSGYTF. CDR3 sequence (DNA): TGTGCCACCAGCAGAGATCGGACAGGGAGTGGCTACACCTTT.

The CDR3 sequence is CASSKGSAGPPTGANVLTF. DNA for the CDR3: TGTGCCAGCAGCAAAGGTAGTGCAGGGCCCCCAACCGGAGCCAACGTCCTGACTTTC. The chain uses TRBV21-1 and TRBJ2-6; no check of the table's D call, TRBD1, against the DNA was made. TRBV21-1 is assigned pseudogene status. CDR3 size: 19 residues.

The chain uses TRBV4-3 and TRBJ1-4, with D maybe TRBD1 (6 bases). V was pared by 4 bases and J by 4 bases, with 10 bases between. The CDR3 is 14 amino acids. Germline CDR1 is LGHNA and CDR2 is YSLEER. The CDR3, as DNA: TGCGCCAGCAGCCTCAGGGGATATAATGAAAAACTGTTTTTT. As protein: CASSLRGYNEKLFF.

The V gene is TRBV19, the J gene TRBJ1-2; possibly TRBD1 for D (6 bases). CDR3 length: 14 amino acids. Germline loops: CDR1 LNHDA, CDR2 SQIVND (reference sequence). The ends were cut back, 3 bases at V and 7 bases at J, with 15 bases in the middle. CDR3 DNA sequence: TGTGCCAGTAGTATCGGACAGTCCGGAACTGGCTACACCTTC. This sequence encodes CASSIGQSGTGYTF.

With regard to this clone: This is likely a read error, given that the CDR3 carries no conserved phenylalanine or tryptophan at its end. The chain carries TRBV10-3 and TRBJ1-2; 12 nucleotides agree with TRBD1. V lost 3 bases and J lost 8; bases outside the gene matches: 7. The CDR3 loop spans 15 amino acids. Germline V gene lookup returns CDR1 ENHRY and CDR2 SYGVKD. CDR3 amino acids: CAISENRDRGHGYTL. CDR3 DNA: TGTGCCATCAGTGAAAATCGGGACAGGGGGCACGGCTACACCCTC.

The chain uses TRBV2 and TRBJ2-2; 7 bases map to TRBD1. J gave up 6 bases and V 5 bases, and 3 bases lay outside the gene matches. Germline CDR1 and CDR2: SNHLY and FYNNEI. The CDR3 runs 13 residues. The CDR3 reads CASSSRGSGELFF. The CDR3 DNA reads TGTGCCAGCAGTTCCAGGGGGTCCGGGGAGCTGTTTTTT.

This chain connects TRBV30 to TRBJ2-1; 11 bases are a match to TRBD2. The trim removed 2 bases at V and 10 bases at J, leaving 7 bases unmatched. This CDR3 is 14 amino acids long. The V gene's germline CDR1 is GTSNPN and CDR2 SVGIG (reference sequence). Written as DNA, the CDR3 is TGTGCCTGGAGTTGGGCTAGCGGGAGGAAGGAGCAGTTCTTC. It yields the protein CAWSWASGRKEQFF.

Written as DNA, the CDR3 is TGTGCCAGCAGCAGAACAGCCAACAATGAGCAGTTCTTC. Its translation is CASSRTANNEQFF. The V gene is TRBV7-3, the J gene TRBJ2-1, with D hard to call. The germline CDR1 and CDR2 sequences are SGHTA and FQGTGA. CDR3 length: 13 residues. The V end lost 5 bases, the J end lost 5 bases, and 10 bases lay between the germline ends.

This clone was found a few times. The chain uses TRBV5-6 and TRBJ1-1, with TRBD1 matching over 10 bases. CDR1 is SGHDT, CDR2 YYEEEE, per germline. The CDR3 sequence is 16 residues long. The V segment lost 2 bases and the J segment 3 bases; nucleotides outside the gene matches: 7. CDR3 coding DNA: TGTGCCAGCAGCTTCCGGGACAGGGGCCGCTACACTGAAGCTTTCTTT. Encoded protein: CASSFRDRGRYTEAFF.

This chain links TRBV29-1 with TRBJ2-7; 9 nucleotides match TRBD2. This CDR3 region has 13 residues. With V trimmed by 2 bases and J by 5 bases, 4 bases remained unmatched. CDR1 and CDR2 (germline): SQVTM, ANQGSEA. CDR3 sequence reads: CSVETLAGDEQYF. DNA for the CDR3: TGCAGCGTTGAAACTTTAGCGGGAGACGAGCAGTACTTC.

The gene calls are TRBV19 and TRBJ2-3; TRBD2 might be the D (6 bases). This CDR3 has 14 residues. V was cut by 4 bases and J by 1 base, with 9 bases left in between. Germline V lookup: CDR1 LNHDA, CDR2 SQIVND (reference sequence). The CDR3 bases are TGTGCCAGTAGTAAGAAGCGGGGCACAGATACGCAGTATTTT. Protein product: CASSKKRGTDTQYF.

The CDR3 loop is CASSLIQAGGETEAFF. CDR3 DNA: TGTGCCAGCAGCCTAATTCAAGCGGGGGGGGAGACTGAAGCTTTCTTT. The chain employs TRBV13 and TRBJ1-1; possibly TRBD1 for D (5 bases). Germline CDR1 reads PRHDT; CDR2 reads FYEKMQ (reference sequence). The germline V and J ends were trimmed by 5 bases and 5 bases, with 21 bases remaining between them. The CDR3 length is 16 residues.

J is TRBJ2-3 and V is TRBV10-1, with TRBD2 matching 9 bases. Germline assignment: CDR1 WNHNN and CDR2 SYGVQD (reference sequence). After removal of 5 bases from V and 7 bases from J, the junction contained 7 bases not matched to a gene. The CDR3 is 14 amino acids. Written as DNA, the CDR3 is TGCGCCAGCAGTTCCGGGACTAGCATAAATACGCAGTATTTT. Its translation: CASSSGTSINTQYF.

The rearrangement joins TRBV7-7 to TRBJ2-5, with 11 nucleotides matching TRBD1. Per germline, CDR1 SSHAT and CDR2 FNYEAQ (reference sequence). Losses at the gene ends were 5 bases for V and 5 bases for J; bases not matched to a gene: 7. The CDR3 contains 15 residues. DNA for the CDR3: TGTGCCAGCAGCATCGGACAGGGGGCGGGTGAGACCCAGTACTTC. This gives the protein CASSIGQGAGETQYF.

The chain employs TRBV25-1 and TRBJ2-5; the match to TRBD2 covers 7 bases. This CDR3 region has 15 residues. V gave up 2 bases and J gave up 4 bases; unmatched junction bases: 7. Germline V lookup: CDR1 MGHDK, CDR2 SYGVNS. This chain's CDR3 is CASSELGGYSETQYF. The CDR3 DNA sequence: TGTGCCAGCAGTGAACTGGGAGGGTATTCAGAGACCCAGTACTTC. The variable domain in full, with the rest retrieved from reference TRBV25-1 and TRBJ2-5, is EADIYQTPRYLVIGTGKKITLECSQTMGHDKMYWYQQDPGMELHLIHYSYGVNSTEKGDLSSESTVSRIRTEHFPLTLESARPSHTSQYLCASSELGGYSETQYFGPGTRLLVL.

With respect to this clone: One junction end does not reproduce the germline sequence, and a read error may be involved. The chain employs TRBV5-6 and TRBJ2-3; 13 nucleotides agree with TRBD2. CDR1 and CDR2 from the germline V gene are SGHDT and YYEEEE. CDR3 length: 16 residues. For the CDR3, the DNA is TGTGCCAGCAGTTTGGGACTAGCGGGGTCCACAGATACGCAGTATTTT. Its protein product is CASSLGLAGSTDTQYF.

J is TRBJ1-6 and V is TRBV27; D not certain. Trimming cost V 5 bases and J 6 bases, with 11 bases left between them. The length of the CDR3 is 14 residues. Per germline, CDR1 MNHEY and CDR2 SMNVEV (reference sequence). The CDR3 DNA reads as TGTGCCAGCAGTCCACGGGGTACTAATTCACCCCTCCACTTT. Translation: CASSPRGTNSPLHF.

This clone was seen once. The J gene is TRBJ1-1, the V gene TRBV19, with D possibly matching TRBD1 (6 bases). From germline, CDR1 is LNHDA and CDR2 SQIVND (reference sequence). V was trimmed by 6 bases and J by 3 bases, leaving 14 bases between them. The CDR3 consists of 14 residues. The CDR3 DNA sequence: TGTGCCAGTAGCCTTTCACAGGGAGACACTGAAGCTTTCTTT. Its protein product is CASSLSQGDTEAFF. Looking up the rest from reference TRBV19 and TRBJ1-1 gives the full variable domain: DGGITQSPKYLFRKEGQNVTLSCEQNLNHDAMYWYRQDPGQGLRLIYYSQIVNDFQKGDIAEGYSVSREKKESFPLTVTSAQKNPTAFYLCASSLSQGDTEAFFGQGTRLTVV.

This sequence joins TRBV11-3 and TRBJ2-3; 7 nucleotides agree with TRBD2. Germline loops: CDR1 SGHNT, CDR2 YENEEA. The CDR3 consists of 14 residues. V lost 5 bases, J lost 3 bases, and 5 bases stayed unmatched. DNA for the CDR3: TGTGCCAGCAGCCTCTTGGGAGGGACAGATACGCAGTATTTT. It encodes CASSLLGGTDTQYF.

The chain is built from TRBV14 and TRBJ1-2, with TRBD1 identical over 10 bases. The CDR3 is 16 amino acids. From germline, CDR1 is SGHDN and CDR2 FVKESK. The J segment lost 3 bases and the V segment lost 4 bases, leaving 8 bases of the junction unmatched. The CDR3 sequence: CASSPGTGVVYYGYTF. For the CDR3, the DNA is TGTGCCAGCAGCCCCGGGACAGGGGTTGTTTACTATGGCTACACCTTC.